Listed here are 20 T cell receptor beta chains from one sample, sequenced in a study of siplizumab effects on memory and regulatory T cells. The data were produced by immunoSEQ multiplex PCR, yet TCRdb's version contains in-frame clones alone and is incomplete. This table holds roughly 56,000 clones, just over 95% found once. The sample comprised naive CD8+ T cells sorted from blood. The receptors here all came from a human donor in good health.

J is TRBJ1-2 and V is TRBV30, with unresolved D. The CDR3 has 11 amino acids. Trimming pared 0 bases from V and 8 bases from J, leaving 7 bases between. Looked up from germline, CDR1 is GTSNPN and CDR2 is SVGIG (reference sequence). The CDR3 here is CAWSVPGGYTF. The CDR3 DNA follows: TGTGCCTGGAGTGTACCCGGGGGCTACACCTTC.

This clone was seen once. The CDR3 region is CASSLGGEQYF. For the CDR3, the DNA is TGTGCCAGCAGTTTAGGGGGAGAGCAGTACTTC. This chain connects TRBV28 to TRBJ2-7; D might be TRBD1 or TRBD2, each matching 5 bases. V was shortened by 2 bases and J by 7 bases, with 6 bases between the two germline ends. The germline V gene encodes CDR1 MDHEN and CDR2 SYDVKM. This CDR3 is built from 11 residues.

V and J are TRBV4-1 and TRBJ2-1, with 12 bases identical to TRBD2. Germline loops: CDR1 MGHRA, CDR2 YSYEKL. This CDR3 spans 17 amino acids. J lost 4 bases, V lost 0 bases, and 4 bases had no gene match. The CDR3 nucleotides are TGCGCCAGCAGCCAAGATCTAGCGGGAGGGTATTACAATGAGCAGTTCTTC. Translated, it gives CASSQDLAGGYYNEQFF.

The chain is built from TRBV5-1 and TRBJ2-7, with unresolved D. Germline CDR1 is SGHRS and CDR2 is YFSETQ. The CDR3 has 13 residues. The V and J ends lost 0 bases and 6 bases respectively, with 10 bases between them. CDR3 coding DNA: TGCGCCAGCAGCTTGGATAGTGGGTCCGAGCAGTACTTC. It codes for CASSLDSGSEQYF.

Here the CDR3 DNA reads TGTGCCAGCAGCTACCACAGGGACGGGAGCACAGATACGCAGTATTTT. This gives the protein CASSYHRDGSTDTQYF. The chain carries TRBV5-4 and TRBJ2-3; D might be TRBD1 (6 bases). This CDR3 contains 16 residues. Trimming left V 3 bases short and J 0 bases short, with 14 bases between. Germline V gene sequence: CDR1 SGHNT, CDR2 YYREEE (reference sequence).

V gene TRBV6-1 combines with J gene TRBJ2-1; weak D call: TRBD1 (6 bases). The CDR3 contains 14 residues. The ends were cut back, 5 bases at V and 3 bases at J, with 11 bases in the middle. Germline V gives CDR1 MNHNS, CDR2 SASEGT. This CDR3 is CASSMDSLYNEQFF. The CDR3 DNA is TGTGCCAGCAGTATGGACAGCCTCTACAATGAGCAGTTCTTC.

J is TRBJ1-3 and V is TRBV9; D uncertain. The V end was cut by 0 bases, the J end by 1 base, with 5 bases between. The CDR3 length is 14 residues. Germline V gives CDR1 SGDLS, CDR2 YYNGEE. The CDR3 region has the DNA TGTGCCAGCAGCGTAGCCGGGTCTGGAAACACCATATATTTT. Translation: CASSVAGSGNTIYF.

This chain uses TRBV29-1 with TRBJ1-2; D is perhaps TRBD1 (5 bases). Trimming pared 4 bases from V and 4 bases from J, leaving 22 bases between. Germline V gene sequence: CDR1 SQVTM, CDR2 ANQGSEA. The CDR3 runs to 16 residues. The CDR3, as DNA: TGCAGCGTTGTGGGGCAGGGAGGTTTGTCTGGCTATGGCTACACCTTC. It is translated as CSVVGQGGLSGYGYTF.

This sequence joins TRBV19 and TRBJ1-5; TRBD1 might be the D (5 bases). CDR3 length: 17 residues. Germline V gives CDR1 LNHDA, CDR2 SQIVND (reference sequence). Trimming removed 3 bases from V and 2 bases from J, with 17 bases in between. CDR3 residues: CASSIPRGHKGNQPQHF. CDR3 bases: TGTGCCAGTAGTATCCCTCGGGGCCATAAGGGCAATCAGCCCCAGCATTTT.

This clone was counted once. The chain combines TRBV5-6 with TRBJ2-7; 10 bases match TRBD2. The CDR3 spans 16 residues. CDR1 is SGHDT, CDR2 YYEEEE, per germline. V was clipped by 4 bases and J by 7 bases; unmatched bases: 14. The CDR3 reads CASSAPGTSDGWEQYF. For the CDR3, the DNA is TGTGCCAGCAGCGCCCCCGGGACTAGCGACGGGTGGGAGCAGTACTTC. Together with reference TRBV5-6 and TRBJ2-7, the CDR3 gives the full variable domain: DAGVTQSPTHLIKTRGQQVTLRCSPKSGHDTVSWYQQALGQGPQFIFQYYEEEERQRGNFPDRFSGHQFPNYSSELNVNALLLGDSALYLCASSAPGTSDGWEQYFGPGTRLTVT.

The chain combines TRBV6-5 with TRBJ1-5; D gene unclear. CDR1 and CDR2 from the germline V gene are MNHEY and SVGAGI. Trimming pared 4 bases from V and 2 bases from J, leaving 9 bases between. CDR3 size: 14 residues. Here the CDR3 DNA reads TGTGCCAGCAGTTTAGAAGGAGGCAATCAGCCCCAGCATTTT. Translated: CASSLEGGNQPQHF.

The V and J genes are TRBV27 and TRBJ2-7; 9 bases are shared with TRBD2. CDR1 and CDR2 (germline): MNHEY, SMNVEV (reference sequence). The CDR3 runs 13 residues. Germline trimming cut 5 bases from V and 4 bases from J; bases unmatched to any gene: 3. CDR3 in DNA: TGTGCCAGCAGTCCGGGACTAGCATACGAGCAGTACTTC. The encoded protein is CASSPGLAYEQYF.

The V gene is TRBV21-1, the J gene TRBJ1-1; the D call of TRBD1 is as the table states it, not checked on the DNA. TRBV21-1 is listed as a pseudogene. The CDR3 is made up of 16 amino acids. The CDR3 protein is CASSDRWKQENTEAFF. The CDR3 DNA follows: TGTGCCAGCAGCGACAGATGGAAACAGGAGAACACTGAAGCTTTCTTT.

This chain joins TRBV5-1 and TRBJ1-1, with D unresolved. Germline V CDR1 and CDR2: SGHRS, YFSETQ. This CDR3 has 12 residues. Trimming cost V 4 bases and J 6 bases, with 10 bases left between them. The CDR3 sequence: CASSASGAEAFF. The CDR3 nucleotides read TGCGCCAGCAGCGCGAGCGGGGCTGAAGCTTTCTTT.

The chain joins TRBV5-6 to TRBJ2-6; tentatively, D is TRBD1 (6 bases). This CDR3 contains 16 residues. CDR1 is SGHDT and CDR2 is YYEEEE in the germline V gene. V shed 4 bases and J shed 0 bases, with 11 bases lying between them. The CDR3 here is CASSPGTHSGANVLTF. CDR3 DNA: TGTGCCAGCAGCCCTGGGACACACTCTGGGGCCAACGTCCTGACTTTC.

The CDR3 protein is CASRLRGGQGVRGETNTGELFF. The CDR3 DNA sequence: TGTGCAAGTCGCTTAAGAGGTGGGCAGGGTGTCCGTGGGGAGACTAACACCGGGGAGCTGTTTTTT. The V gene is TRBV12-2, the J gene TRBJ2-2. TRBV12-2 is annotated as a pseudogene. The CDR3 is 22 residues long.

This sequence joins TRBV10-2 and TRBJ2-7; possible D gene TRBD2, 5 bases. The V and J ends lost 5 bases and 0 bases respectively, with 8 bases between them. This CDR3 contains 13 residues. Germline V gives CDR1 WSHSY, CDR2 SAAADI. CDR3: CASSSGSSYEQYF. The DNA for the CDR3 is TGCGCCAGCAGTTCTGGGAGCTCCTACGAGCAGTACTTC.

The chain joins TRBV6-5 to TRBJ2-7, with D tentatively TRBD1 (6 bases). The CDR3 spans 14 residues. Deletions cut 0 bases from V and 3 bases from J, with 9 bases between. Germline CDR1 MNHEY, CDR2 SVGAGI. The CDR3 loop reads CASSYSSQGYEQYF. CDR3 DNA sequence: TGTGCCAGCAGTTACTCTTCACAGGGCTACGAGCAGTACTTC.

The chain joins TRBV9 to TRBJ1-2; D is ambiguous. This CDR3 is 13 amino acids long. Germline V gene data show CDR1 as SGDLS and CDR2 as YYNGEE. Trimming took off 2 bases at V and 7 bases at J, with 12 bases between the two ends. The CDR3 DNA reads TGTGCCAGCAGCGTCCTAGACCGATTTGGCTACACCTTC. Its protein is CASSVLDRFGYTF. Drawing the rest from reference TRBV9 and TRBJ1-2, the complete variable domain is DSGVTQTPKHLITATGQRVTLRCSPRSGDLSVYWYQQSLDQGLQFLIQYYNGEERAKGNILERFSAQQFPDLHSELNLSSLELGDSALYFCASSVLDRFGYTFGSGTRLTVV.

The CDR3 region is CASSMVAGGLGEQFF. The CDR3 nucleotides are TGTGCCAGTAGTATGGTAGCGGGAGGGCTGGGTGAGCAGTTCTTC. This chain connects TRBV19 to TRBJ2-1; 11 bases map to TRBD2. This CDR3 spans 15 amino acids. Germline V gene lookup returns CDR1 LNHDA and CDR2 SQIVND (reference sequence). The junction had 7 bases not matched to a gene; V was cut back by 3 bases and J by 9 bases.